This T cell receptor (beta chain) was captured in a study of blood T cell repertoires in COVID-19. Study summary: The United States, Italy and Spain provided the acute and convalescent COVID-19 samples. The analysed material was cDNA or gDNA that came from T cells, B-cell-depleted T cells, or PBMCs.

CDR1 MGHRA and CDR2 YSYEKL come from the germline V gene. With 0 bases removed from V and 1 base from J, the gap between germline ends came to 16 bases. CDR3 length: 18 amino acids. How the authors handled the data: Reference gene primer amplification yielded estimated nucleated cell counts. Clones were read by immunoSEQ multiplex PCR, and TCRdb kept only the in-frame ones, dropping some. V, J and clone size reflect that table, while D and trimming were determined from the DNA. The sample contains 110,000 to 150,000 clones, more than 70% of which appear only once. The rearrangement uses TRBV4-1 and TRBJ1-3; the D is unclear. The sequenced sample consisted of peripheral blood. The origin of this receptor is a woman in her fifties or sixties with acute or convalescent COVID-19. The CDR3 DNA follows: TGCGCCAGCAGCCAAGATCGAGGCAGTCCGTCGTCTGGAAACACCATATATTTT. Translating gives CASSQDRGSPSSGNTIYF.